The clone carrying this TCR beta chain occurred a few times. The data belong to a study of T-cell memory formation after mild COVID-19. The junction had 10 bases not matched to a gene; V was cut back by 3 bases and J by 0 bases. The CDR3 extends over 19 amino acids. Per germline, CDR1 SGDLS and CDR2 YYNGEE. The 5'RACE method, run with constant-segment primers, produced TCR alpha and TCR beta cDNA libraries (carrying sample barcodes and UMIs). TCRdb re-analysed the 5' RACE reads in MiXCR, keeping a single row per CDR3 protein. Here the sample spans about 140,000 distinct CDR3 sequences, 14% to 15% being singletons.

Sequenced input: PBMCs or a T cell subset sorted from them (not recorded which). The rearrangement links TRBV9 to TRBJ2-1; 12 bases are shared with TRBD2. The TCR sequence derives from an adult woman who had mild COVID-19 (a few samples of this study predate the infection). Cell type and time point are not known. The CDR3 coding sequence is TGTGCCAGCAGCGCGTCGGGACTAGCGGGCCTTTCCTCCTACAATGAGCAGTTCTTC. This encodes CASSASGLAGLSSYNEQFF.